The TCR beta chain under discussion was sequenced for a study of blood T cell repertoires in COVID-19. Study overall: The United States, Italy and Spain provided the acute and convalescent COVID-19 samples.

This clone was seen once. Assay: immunoSEQ multiplex PCR; the TCRdb copy retains only in-frame clones and omits some. This sample has 150,000 to 200,000 clones, with 84% found just once. Looked up from germline, CDR1 is GTSNPN and CDR2 is SVGIG (reference sequence). CDR3 length: 16 amino acids. V was pared by 0 bases and J by 0 bases, with 14 bases between. Sequenced: peripheral blood. The TCR originated in a woman older than 75 with COVID-19, enrolled during active disease. The chain recombines TRBV30 with TRBJ1-1; the D is unclear. Here the CDR3 reads CAWSVRPRAVNTEAFF. The CDR3 DNA follows: TGTGCCTGGAGTGTACGACCTCGAGCGGTGAACACTGAAGCTTTCTTT.